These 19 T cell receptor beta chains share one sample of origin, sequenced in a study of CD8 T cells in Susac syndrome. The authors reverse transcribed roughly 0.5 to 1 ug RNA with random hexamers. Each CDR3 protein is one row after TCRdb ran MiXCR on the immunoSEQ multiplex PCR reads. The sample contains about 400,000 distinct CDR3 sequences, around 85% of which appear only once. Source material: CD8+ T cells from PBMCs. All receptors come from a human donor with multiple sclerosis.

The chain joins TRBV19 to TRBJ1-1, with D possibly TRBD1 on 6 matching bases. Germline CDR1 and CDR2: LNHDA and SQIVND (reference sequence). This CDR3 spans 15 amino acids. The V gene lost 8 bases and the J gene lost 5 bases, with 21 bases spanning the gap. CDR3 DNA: TGTGCCAGTGGAGAACAGGACAGCTATCTGACTGAAGCTTTCTTT. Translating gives CASGEQDSYLTEAFF.

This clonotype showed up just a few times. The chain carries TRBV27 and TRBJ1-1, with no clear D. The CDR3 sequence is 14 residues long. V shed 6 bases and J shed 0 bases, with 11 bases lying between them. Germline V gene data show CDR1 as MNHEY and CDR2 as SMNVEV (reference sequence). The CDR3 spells CASSLAGLNTEAFF. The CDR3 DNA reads TGTGCCAGCAGCTTAGCTGGGTTGAACACTGAAGCTTTCTTT.

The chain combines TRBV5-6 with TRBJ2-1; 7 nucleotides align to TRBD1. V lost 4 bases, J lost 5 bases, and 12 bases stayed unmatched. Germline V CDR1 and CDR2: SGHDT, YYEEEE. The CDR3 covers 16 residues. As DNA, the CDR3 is TGTGCCAGCAGCGTTCCTGGGGACAGAATTAACAATGAGCAGTTCTTC. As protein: CASSVPGDRINNEQFF.

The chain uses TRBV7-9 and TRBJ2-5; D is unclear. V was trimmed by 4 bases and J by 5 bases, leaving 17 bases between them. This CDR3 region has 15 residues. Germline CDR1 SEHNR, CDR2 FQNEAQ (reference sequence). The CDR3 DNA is TGTGCCAGCAGCTCCGGACCCACACCGACGGAGACCCAGTACTTC. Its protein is CASSSGPTPTETQYF.

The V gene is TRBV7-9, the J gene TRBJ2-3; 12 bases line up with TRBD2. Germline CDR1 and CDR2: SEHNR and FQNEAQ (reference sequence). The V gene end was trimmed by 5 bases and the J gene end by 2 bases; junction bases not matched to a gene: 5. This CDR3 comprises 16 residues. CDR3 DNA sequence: TGTGCCAGCAGCCCCAGGACTAGCGGGGACACAGATACGCAGTATTTT. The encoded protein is CASSPRTSGDTDTQYF.

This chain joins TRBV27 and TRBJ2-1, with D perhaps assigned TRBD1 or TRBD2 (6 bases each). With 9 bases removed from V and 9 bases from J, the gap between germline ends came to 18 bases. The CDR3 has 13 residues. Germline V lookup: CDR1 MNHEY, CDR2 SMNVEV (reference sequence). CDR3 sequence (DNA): TGTGCCAGTCGGCTCACCGGGGGCCTTGAGCAGTTCTTC. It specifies CASRLTGGLEQFF.

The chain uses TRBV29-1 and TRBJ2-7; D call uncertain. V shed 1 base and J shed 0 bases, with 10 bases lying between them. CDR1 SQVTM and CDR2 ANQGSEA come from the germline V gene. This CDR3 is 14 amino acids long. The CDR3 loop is CSVEAPESSYEQYF. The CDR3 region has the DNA TGCAGCGTTGAAGCTCCAGAGAGCTCCTACGAGCAGTACTTC.

CDR3 nucleotide sequence: TGTGCCATCAGTGAGACGGGAAATCAGCCCCAGCATTTT. Protein: CAISETGNQPQHF. The V call is TRBV10-3, the J call TRBJ1-5; D remains ambiguous. The germline V and J ends were trimmed by 2 bases and 4 bases, with 6 bases remaining between them. Germline values: CDR1 ENHRY, CDR2 SYGVKD. This CDR3 has 13 amino acids.

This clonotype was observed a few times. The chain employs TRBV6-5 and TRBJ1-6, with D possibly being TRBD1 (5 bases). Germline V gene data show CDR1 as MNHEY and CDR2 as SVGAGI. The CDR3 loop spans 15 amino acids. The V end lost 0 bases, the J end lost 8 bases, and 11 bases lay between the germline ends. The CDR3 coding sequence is TGTGCCAGCAGTTACTCGGGGCTTAACTATTCACCCCTCCACTTT. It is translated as CASSYSGLNYSPLHF.

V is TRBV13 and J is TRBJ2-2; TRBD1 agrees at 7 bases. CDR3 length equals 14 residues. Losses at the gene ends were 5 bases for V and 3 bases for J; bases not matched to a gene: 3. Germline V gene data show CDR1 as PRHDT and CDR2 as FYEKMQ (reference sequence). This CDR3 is CASSATGDTGELFF. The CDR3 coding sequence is TGTGCCAGCAGCGCCACAGGGGACACCGGGGAGCTGTTTTTT. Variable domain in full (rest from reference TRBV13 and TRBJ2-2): AAGVIQSPRHLIKEKRETATLKCYPIPRHDTVYWYQQGPGQDPQFLISFYEKMQSDKGSIPDRFSAQQFSDYHSELNMSSLELGDSALYFCASSATGDTGELFFGEGSRLTVL.

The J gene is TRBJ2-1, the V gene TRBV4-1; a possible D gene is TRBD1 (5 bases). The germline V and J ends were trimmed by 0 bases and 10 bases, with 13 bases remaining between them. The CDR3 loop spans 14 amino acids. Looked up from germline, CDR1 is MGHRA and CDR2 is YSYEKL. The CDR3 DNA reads TGCGCCAGCAGCCAAGAGGGTGCCCCAGGGGAGCAGTTCTTC. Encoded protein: CASSQEGAPGEQFF.

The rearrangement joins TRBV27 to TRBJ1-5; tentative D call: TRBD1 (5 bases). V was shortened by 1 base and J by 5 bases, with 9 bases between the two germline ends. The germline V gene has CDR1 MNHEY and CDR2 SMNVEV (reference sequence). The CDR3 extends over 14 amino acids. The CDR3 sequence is CASSLLGEYQPQHF. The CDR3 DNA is TGTGCCAGCAGTTTATTGGGGGAATATCAGCCCCAGCATTTT.

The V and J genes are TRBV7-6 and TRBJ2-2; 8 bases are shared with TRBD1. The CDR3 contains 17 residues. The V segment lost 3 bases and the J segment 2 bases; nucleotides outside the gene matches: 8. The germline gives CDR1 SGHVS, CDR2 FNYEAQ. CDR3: CASSFGTGLLNTGELFF. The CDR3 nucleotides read TGTGCCAGCAGCTTCGGGACAGGCCTTTTAAACACCGGGGAGCTGTTTTTT.

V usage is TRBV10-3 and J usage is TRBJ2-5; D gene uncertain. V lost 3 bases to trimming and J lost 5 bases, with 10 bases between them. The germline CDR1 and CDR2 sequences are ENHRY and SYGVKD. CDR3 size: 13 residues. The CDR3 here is CAISDLAFETQYF. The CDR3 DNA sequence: TGTGCCATCAGTGATTTAGCCTTCGAGACCCAGTACTTC.

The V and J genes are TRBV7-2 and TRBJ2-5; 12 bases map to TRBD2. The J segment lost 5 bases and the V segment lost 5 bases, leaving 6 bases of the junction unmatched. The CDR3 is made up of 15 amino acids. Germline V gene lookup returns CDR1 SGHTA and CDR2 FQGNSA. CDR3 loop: CASSLGLAGWETQYF. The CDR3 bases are TGTGCCAGCAGCCTCGGACTAGCGGGATGGGAGACCCAGTACTTC.

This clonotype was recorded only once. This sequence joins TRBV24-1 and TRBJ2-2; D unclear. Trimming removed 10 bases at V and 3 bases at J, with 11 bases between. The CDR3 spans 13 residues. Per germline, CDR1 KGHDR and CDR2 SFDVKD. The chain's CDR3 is CATANSDTGELFF. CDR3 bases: TGTGCCACAGCCAACTCGGACACCGGGGAGCTGTTTTTT.

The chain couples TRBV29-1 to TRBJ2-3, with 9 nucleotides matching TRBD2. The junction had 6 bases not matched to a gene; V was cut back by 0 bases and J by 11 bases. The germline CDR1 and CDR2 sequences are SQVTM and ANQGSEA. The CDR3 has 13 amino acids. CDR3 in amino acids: CSVEDEGLARQYF. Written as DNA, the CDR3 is TGCAGCGTTGAAGACGAAGGACTAGCGCGGCAGTATTTT.

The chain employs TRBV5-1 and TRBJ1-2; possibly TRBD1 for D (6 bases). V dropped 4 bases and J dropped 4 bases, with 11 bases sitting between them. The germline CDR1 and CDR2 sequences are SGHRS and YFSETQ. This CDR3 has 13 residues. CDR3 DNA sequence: TGCGCCAGCAGCGAGGGGGGTTTCTATGGCTACACCTTC. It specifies CASSEGGFYGYTF.

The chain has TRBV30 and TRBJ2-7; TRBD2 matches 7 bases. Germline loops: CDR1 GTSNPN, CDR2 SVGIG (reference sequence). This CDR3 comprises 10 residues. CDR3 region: CAGGEAEQYF. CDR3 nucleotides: TGTGCTGGGGGGGAAGCCGAGCAGTACTTC. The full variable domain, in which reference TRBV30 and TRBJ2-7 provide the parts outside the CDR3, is SQTIHQWPATLVQPVGSPLSLECTVEGTSNPNLYWYRQAAGRGLQLLFYSVGIGQISSEVPQNLSASRPQDRQFILSSKKLLLSDSGFYLCAGGEAEQYFGPGTRLTVT.